Listed below are T cell receptor beta chains from one sample, sequenced in a study of post-analysis software for immune sequencing data. MiXCR, applied by TCRdb to the PCR reads, yields one record per CDR3 protein. The sample includes over 250,000 distinct CDR3 sequences, less than 40% of them seen just once. Sequencing was carried out using blood. The source of these receptors is a girl aged 5-17 years with multiple sclerosis. The CDR3 runs from the conserved cysteine through the conserved F or W. The order of the fields is CDR3 protein, CDR3 DNA, clone size, D gene, J gene, V gene. A D gene is named only where the DNA matches it firmly. The size field is filled for only some rows; it gives once, few, many or a size class.

CDR3 protein: CSAPGINYGYTF; CDR3 DNA: TGCAGTGCTCCCGGAATTAACTATGGCTACACCTTC; clone size: .; D gene: .; J gene: TRBJ1-2; V gene: TRBV20-1
CDR3 protein: CASSHETGGLEQFF; CDR3 DNA: TGCGCCAGCAGCCACGAAACAGGGGGCCTTGAGCAGTTCTTC; clone size: .; D gene: TRBD1; J gene: TRBJ2-1; V gene: TRBV4-3
CDR3 protein: CASSGGGGYTF; CDR3 DNA: TGTGCCAGCAGCGGCGGGGGAGGCTACACCTTC; clone size: .; D gene: .; J gene: TRBJ1-2; V gene: TRBV5-6
CDR3 protein: CASSSRTGSANYGYTF; CDR3 DNA: TGTGCCAGCAGTTCAAGGACAGGGTCGGCTAACTATGGCTACACCTTC; clone size: .; D gene: TRBD1; J gene: TRBJ1-2; V gene: TRBV27
CDR3 protein: CASSPQERADYEQYF; CDR3 DNA: TGTGCCAGCAGCCCACAGGAGAGGGCGGACTACGAGCAGTACTTC; clone size: .; D gene: .; J gene: TRBJ2-7; V gene: TRBV4-2
CDR3 protein: CASSPTSGSLYNEQFF; CDR3 DNA: TGCGCCAGCAGCCCTACTAGCGGGTCACTTTACAATGAGCAGTTCTTC; clone size: .; D gene: TRBD2; J gene: TRBJ2-1; V gene: TRBV5-1
CDR3 protein: CASSQGTLEPQHF; CDR3 DNA: TGCGCCAGCAGCCAAGGAACACTGGAGCCCCAGCATTTT; clone size: .; D gene: .; J gene: TRBJ1-5; V gene: TRBV4-1
CDR3 protein: CSAGQGSAVGELFF; CDR3 DNA: TGCAGTGCGGGTCAAGGTTCGGCCGTCGGGGAGCTGTTTTTT; clone size: .; D gene: .; J gene: TRBJ2-2; V gene: TRBV20-1
CDR3 protein: CASSNAGQENQPQHF; CDR3 DNA: TGTGCCAGTTCGAATGCGGGACAGGAAAATCAGCCCCAGCATTTT; clone size: few; D gene: TRBD1; J gene: TRBJ1-5; V gene: TRBV19
CDR3 protein: CASSLAGQALTLHF; CDR3 DNA: TGTGCCAGCAGCTTGGCGGGACAGGCCCTCACCCTCCACTTT; clone size: .; D gene: TRBD1; J gene: TRBJ1-6; V gene: TRBV7-9
CDR3 protein: CASSPDGPQGGSYGYTF; CDR3 DNA: TGTGCCAGCAGCCCGGATGGGCCACAGGGCGGGAGTTATGGCTACACCTTC; clone size: .; D gene: .; J gene: TRBJ1-2; V gene: TRBV4-2
CDR3 protein: CASSSPAPGYEGYTF; CDR3 DNA: TGTGCCAGCAGCTCCCCGGCCCCAGGGTATGAGGGCTACACCTTC; clone size: once; D gene: .; J gene: TRBJ1-2; V gene: TRBV6-5
CDR3 protein: CASSLAINEQFF; CDR3 DNA: TGTGCCAGCTCACTAGCGATCAATGAGCAGTTCTTC; clone size: many; D gene: .; J gene: TRBJ2-1; V gene: TRBV18
CDR3 protein: CASSHFGQGGTEAFF; CDR3 DNA: TGCGCCAGCAGCCACTTCGGACAGGGAGGGACTGAAGCTTTCTTT; clone size: .; D gene: TRBD1; J gene: TRBJ1-1; V gene: TRBV4-1
CDR3 protein: CASSPEMLADLYNEQFF; CDR3 DNA: TGTGCCAGCAGCCCGGAGATGTTAGCGGATCTCTACAATGAGCAGTTCTTC; clone size: .; D gene: .; J gene: TRBJ2-1; V gene: TRBV14
CDR3 protein: CASRPSGGNEQFF; CDR3 DNA: TGTGCCAGCAGACCTAGCGGGGGTAATGAGCAGTTCTTC; clone size: .; D gene: TRBD2; J gene: TRBJ2-1; V gene: TRBV6-1
CDR3 protein: CSVHGGGNQPQHF; CDR3 DNA: TGCAGCGTTCACGGGGGTGGGAATCAGCCCCAGCATTTT; clone size: .; D gene: .; J gene: TRBJ1-5; V gene: TRBV29-1
CDR3 protein: CASSFETGHYNEQFF; CDR3 DNA: TGTGCCAGCAGCTTTGAAACGGGCCACTACAATGAGCAGTTCTTC; clone size: few; D gene: .; J gene: TRBJ2-1; V gene: TRBV13
CDR3 protein: CASSLALAGRASSYNEQFF; CDR3 DNA: TGTGCCAGCAGCTTGGCTCTAGCGGGACGAGCCTCCTCCTACAATGAGCAGTTCTTC; clone size: many; D gene: TRBD2; J gene: TRBJ2-1; V gene: TRBV5-5
CDR3 protein: CAGSLVRLAGGQEAQYF; CDR3 DNA: TGTGCCGGCAGCTTGGTTCGTCTAGCGGGGGGTCAAGAGGCCCAGTACTTC; clone size: .; D gene: TRBD2; J gene: TRBJ2-5; V gene: TRBV5-6
CDR3 protein: CASSLAQGLGTAFF; CDR3 DNA: TGTGCCAGCAGCTTAGCACAGGGGCTCGGTACAGCTTTCTTT; clone size: .; D gene: TRBD1; J gene: TRBJ1-1; V gene: TRBV7-9
CDR3 protein: CATGTEAFF; CDR3 DNA: TGTGCCACCGGAACTGAAGCTTTCTTT; clone size: few; D gene: .; J gene: TRBJ1-1; V gene: TRBV11-2
CDR3 protein: CSASHIMGGNEKLFF; CDR3 DNA: TGCAGTGCTAGTCACATTATGGGCGGTAATGAAAAACTGTTTTTT; clone size: many; D gene: .; J gene: TRBJ1-4; V gene: TRBV20-1
CDR3 protein: CSATVSSIGTQYF; CDR3 DNA: TGCAGTGCTACAGTCTCCTCTATAGGGACCCAGTACTTC; clone size: many; D gene: .; J gene: TRBJ2-5; V gene: TRBV20-1
CDR3 protein: CASSQQGLSNQPQHF; CDR3 DNA: TGTGCCAGCAGCCAGCAGGGGCTTAGCAATCAGCCCCAGCATTTT; clone size: many; D gene: .; J gene: TRBJ1-5; V gene: TRBV7-2
CDR3 protein: CASSLGSGEAETQYF; CDR3 DNA: TGCGCCAGCAGCTTGGGGTCCGGGGAGGCAGAGACCCAGTACTTC; clone size: .; D gene: .; J gene: TRBJ2-5; V gene: TRBV5-1
CDR3 protein: CASSSRDRPLHGYTF; CDR3 DNA: TGTGCCAGCAGCTCCCGGGACCGTCCTCTCCACGGCTACACCTTC; clone size: many; D gene: .; J gene: TRBJ1-2; V gene: TRBV13